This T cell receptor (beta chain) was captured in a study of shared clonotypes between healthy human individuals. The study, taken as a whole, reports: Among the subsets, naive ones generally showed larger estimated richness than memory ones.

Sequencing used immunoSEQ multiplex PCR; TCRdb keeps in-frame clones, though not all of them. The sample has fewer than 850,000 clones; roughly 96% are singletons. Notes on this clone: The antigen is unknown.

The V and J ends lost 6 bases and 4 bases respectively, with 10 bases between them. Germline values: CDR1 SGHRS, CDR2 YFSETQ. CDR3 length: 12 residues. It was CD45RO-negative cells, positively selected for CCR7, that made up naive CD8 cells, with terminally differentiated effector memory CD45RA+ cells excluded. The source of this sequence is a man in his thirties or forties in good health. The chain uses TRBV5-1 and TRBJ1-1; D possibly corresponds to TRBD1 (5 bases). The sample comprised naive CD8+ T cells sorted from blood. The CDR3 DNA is TGCGCCAGCATAGGGGCCGGCACTGAAGCTTTCTTT. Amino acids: CASIGAGTEAFF. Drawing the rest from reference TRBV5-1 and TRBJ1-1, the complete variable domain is KAGVTQTPRYLIKTRGQQVTLSCSPISGHRSVSWYQQTPGQGLQFLFEYFSETQRNKGNFPGRFSGRQFSNSRSEMNVSTLELGDSALYLCASIGAGTEAFFGQGTRLTVV.